This T cell receptor beta chain was obtained from a study of T cells in Graves' hyperthyroidism and ophthalmopathy. Study results and caveats: For ophthalmopathy, model prediction preceded onset by a median around 7 months. Clonotypes that were expanded in thyroid above 0.001 mostly appeared in blood too. A 13 V-J signature model discriminated ophthalmopathy versus stable hyperthyroidism.

This clonotype appeared many times. Its specificity is unknown. Using RNA transcripts as the source, TCR beta CDR3 regions were amplified. Primed by the HTBI set, a first-round RT-PCR was run on the TCR CDR3. Each CDR3 protein gets one entry after TCRdb re-called the multiplex PCR reads with MiXCR. Here the sample spans 650,000 to 800,000 distinct CDR3 sequences, 45% being singletons. The sample was peripheral blood or thyroid tissue (not recorded which). The TCR was taken from an adult man with Graves' disease, either hyperthyroidism or ophthalmopathy (not recorded which).

For the CDR3, the DNA is TGTGCCACCAGAACTAGTGACCAAGAGACCCAGTACTTC. It specifies CATRTSDQETQYF. The chain joins TRBV24-1 to TRBJ2-5, with D perhaps TRBD2 (5 bases). Germline V CDR1 and CDR2: KGHDR, SFDVKD. Trimming removed 7 bases from V and 0 bases from J, with 8 bases in between. The CDR3 extends over 13 amino acids.